This entry is about one T cell receptor (beta chain). The authors' processing: How many nucleated cells were present was estimated from reference gene primer amplification. Here immunoSEQ multiplex PCR was the method, and the copy in TCRdb shows in-frame clones only, minus some. D and trimming come from the DNA, and the V and J calls and clone size come from that table. The repertoire holds 95,000 to 150,000 clones, with 85% to 90% as singletons. The sample belongs to a study of blood T cell repertoires in COVID-19. Study information: Samples representing acute and convalescent COVID-19 were sourced from the United States, Italy and Spain. The cDNA or gDNA used as material had been derived from T cells, B-cell-depleted T cells, or PBMCs.

The length of the CDR3 is 18 residues. Germline values: CDR1 SGHTA, CDR2 FQGNSA. With 3 bases clipped from V and 0 bases from J, the junction kept 8 bases outside the gene matches. The gene calls are TRBV7-2 and TRBJ2-6; 7 bases fit TRBD1. The clonotype comes from a man in his 60s with acute or convalescent COVID-19. The sample comprised peripheral blood. CDR3 amino acids: CASSLGMGQPSGANVLTF. The CDR3 bases are TGTGCCAGCAGCTTGGGGATGGGACAGCCCTCTGGGGCCAACGTCCTGACTTTC.